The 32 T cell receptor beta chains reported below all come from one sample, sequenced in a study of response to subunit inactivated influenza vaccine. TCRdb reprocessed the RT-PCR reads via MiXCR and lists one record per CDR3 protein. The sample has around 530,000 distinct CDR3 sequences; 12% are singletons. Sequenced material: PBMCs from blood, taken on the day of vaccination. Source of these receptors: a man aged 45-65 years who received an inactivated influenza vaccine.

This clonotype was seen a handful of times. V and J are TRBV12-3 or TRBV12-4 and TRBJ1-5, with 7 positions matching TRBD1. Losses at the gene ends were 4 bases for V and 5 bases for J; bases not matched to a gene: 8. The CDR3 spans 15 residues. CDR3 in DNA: TGTGCCAGCAGTTCCGGACAGGTTTTAGATCAGCCCCAGCATTTT. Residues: CASSSGQVLDQPQHF.

The CDR3 spells CASRAGTEYEQYF. CDR3 nucleotide sequence: TGTGCCAGCAGGGCCGGGACAGAGTACGAGCAGTACTTC. The V gene is TRBV12-3 or TRBV12-4, the J gene TRBJ2-7; 7 nucleotides align to TRBD1. The J segment lost 4 bases and the V segment lost 6 bases, leaving 6 bases of the junction unmatched. The CDR3 consists of 13 residues.

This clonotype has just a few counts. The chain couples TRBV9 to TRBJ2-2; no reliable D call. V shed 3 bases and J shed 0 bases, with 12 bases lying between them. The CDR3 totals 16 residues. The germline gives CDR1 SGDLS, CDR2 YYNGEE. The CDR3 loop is CASSAAGASNTGELFF. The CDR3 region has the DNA TGTGCCAGCAGCGCCGCAGGAGCATCGAACACCGGGGAGCTGTTTTTT.

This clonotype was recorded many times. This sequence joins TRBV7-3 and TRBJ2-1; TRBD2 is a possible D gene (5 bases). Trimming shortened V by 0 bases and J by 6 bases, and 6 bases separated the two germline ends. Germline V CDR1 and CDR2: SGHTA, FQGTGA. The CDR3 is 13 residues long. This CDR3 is CASSLTGSNEQFF. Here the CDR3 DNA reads TGTGCCAGCAGCTTAACTGGGAGCAATGAGCAGTTCTTC. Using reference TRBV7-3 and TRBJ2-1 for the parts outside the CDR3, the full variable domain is GAGVSQTPSNKVTEKGKYVELRCDPISGHTALYWYRQSLGQGPEFLIYFQGTGAADDSGLPNDRFFAVRPEGSVSTLKIQRTERGDSAVYLCASSLTGSNEQFFGPGTRLTVL.

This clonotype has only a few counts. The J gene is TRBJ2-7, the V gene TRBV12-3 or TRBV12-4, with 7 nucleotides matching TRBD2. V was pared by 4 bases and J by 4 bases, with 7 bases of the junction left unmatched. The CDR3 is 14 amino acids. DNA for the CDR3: TGTGCCAGCAGTTCCGGTCTGCGGGGGTACGAGCAGTACTTC. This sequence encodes CASSSGLRGYEQYF.

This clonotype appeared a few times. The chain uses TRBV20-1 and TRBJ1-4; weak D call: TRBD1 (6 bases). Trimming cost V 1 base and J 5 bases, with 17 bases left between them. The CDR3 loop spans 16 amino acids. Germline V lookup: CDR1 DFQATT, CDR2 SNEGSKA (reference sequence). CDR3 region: CSARVPTGTRNEKLFF. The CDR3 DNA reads TGCAGTGCTAGAGTTCCGACCGGGACAAGAAATGAAAAACTGTTTTTT.

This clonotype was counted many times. The CDR3 protein is CAMTGTSGRNTGELFF. The CDR3 DNA sequence: TGTGCCATGACTGGGACTAGCGGCCGAAACACCGGGGAGCTGTTTTTT. This sequence joins TRBV10-3 and TRBJ2-2, with 11 bases aligning to TRBD2. V gave up 9 bases and J gave up 2 bases; unmatched junction bases: 8. This CDR3 comprises 16 residues. Germline V lookup: CDR1 ENHRY, CDR2 SYGVKD.

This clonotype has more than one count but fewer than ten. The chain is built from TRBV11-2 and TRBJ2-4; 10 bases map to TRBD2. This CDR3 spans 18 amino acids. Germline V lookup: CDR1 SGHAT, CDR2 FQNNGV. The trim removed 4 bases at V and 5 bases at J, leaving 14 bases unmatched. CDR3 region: CASSSVRVAGGYQNIQYF. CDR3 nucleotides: TGTGCCAGCAGCTCGGTTAGGGTAGCGGGAGGTTACCAAAACATTCAGTACTTC.

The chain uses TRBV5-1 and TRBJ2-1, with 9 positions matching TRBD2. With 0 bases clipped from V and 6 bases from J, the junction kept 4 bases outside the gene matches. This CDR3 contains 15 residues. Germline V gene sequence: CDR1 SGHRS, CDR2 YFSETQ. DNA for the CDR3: TGCGCCAGCAGCTTGGCCCAGACTAGCGGCAATGAGCAGTTCTTC. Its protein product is CASSLAQTSGNEQFF.

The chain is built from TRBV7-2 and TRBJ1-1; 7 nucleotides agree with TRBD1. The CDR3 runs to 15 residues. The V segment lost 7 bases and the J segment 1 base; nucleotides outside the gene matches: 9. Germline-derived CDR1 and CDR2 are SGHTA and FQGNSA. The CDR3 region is CASIPLGTENTEAFF. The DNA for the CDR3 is TGTGCCAGCATACCCCTTGGGACAGAGAACACTGAAGCTTTCTTT.

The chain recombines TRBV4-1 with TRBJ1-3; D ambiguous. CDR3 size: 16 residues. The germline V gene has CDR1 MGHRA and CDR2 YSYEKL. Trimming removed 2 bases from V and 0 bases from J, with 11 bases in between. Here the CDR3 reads CASSQPRGSSGNTIYF. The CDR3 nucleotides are TGCGCCAGCAGCCAACCTAGAGGGAGCTCTGGAAACACCATATATTTT.

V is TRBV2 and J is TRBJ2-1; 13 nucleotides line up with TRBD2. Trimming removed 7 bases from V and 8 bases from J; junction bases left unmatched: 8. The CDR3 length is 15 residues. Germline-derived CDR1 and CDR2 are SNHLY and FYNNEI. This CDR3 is CASTPGTSGVHEQFF. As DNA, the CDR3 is TGTGCCAGCACCCCCGGGACTAGCGGGGTCCATGAGCAGTTCTTC.

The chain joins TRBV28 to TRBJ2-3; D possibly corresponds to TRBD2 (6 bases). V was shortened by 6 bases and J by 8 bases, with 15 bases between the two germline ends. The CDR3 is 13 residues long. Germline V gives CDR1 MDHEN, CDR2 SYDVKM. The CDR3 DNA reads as TGTGCCAGCAGCCTTGTTGTAGCGGCTACGCAGTATTTT. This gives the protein CASSLVVAATQYF.

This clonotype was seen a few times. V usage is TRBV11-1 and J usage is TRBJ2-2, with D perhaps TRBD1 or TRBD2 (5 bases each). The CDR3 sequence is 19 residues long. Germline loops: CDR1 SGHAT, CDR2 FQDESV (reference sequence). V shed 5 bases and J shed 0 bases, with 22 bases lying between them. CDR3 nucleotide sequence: TGTGCCAGCAGCCACTTGGGGGACCACAGGAAAACGAACACCGGGGAGCTGTTTTTT. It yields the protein CASSHLGDHRKTNTGELFF. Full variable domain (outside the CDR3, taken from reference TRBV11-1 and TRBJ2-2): EAEVAQSPRYKITEKSQAVAFWCDPISGHATLYWYRQILGQGPELLVQFQDESVVDDSQLPKDRFSAERLKGVDSTLKIQPAELGDSAMYLCASSHLGDHRKTNTGELFFGEGSRLTVL.

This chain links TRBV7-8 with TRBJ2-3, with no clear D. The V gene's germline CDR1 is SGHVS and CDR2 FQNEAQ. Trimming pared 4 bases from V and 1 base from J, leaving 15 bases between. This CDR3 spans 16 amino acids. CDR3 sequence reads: CASSSRQGYRTDTQYF. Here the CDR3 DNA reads TGTGCCAGCAGCTCACGGCAAGGGTACCGCACAGATACGCAGTATTTT.

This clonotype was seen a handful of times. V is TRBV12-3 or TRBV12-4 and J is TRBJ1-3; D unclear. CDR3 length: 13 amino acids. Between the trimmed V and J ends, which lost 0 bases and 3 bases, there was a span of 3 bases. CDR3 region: CASSLAGGNTIYF. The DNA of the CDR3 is TGTGCCAGCAGTTTAGCGGGTGGAAACACCATATATTTT.

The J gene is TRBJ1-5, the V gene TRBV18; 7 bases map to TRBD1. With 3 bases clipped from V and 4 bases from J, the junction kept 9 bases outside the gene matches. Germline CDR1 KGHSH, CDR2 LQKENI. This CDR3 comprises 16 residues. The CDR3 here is CASSPSGTAPNQPQHF. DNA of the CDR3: TGTGCCAGCTCACCGTCCGGGACAGCACCAAATCAGCCCCAGCATTTT.

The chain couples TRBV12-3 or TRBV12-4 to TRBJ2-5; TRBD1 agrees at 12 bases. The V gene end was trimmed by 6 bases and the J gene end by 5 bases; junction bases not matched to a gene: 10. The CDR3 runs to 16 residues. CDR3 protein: CASSRSGTGGAETQYF. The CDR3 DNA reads TGTGCCAGCAGCAGAAGCGGGACAGGGGGCGCCGAGACCCAGTACTTC.

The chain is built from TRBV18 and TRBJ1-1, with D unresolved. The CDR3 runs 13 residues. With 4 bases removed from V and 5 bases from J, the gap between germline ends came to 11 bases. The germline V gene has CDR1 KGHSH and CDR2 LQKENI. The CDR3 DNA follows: TGTGCCAGCTCACAAGTATGGGGTACTGAAGCTTTCTTT. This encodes CASSQVWGTEAFF.

In nucleotides, the CDR3 is TGTGCCAGCAGACGCGCCGAGGGGGGAATGTTTTTT. This translates into CASRRAEGGMFF. V and J are TRBV12-3 or TRBV12-4 and TRBJ2-2; D is tentatively TRBD1 or TRBD2 (6 bases each). The CDR3 has 12 residues. Trimming removed 6 bases from V and 15 bases from J, with 17 bases in between.

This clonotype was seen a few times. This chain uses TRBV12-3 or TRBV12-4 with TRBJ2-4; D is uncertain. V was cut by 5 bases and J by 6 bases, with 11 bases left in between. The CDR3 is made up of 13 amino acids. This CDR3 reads CASSPDGPNIQYF. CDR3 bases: TGTGCCAGCAGTCCCGACGGACCAAACATTCAGTACTTC.

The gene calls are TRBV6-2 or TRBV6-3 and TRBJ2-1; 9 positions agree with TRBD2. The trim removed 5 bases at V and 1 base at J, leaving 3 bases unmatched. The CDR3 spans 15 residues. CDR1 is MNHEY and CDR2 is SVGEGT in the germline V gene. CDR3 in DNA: TGTGCCAGCAGTAACCTAGCGGGGTCCTACAATGAGCAGTTCTTC. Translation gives CASSNLAGSYNEQFF.

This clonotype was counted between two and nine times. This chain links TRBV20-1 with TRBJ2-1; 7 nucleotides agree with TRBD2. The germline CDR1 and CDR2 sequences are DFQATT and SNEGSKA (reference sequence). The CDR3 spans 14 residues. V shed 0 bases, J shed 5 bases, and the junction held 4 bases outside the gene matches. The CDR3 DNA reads TGCAGTGCTAGAGATCTAGCGGCAAACAATGAGCAGTTCTTC. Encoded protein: CSARDLAANNEQFF.

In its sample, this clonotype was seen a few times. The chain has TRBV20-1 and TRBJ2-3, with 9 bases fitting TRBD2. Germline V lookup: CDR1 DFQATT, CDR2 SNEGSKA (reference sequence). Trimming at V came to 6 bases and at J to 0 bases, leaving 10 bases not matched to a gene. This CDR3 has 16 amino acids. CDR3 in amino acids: CSATISGGLSTDTQYF. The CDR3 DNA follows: TGCAGTGCCACCATAAGCGGGGGGCTTAGCACAGATACGCAGTATTTT.

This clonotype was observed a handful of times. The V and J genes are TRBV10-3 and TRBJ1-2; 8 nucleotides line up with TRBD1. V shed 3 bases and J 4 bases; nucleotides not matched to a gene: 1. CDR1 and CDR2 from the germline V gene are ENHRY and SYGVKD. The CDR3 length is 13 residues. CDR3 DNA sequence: TGTGCCATCAGTGACGGACAGGGCTATGGCTACACCTTC. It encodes CAISDGQGYGYTF.

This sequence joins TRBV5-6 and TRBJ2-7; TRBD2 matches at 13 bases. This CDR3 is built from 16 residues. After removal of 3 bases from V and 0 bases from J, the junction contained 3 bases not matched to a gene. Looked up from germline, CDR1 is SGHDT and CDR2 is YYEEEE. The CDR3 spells CASSWGTSGNSYEQYF. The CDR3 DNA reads TGTGCCAGCAGCTGGGGGACTAGCGGGAACTCCTACGAGCAGTACTTC.

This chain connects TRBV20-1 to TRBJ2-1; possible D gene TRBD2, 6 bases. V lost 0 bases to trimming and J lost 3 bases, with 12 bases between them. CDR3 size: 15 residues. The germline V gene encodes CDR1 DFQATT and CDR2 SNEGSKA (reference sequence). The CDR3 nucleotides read TGCAGTGCTAGAGATCTAGCGACGATCTACAATGAGCAGTTCTTC. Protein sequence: CSARDLATIYNEQFF.

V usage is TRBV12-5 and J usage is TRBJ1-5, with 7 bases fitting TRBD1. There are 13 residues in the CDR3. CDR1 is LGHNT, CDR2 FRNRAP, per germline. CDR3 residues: CAKSGTASQPQHF. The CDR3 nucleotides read TGTGCAAAATCCGGGACAGCCAGTCAGCCCCAGCATTTT.

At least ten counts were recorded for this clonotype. CDR3 nucleotide sequence: TGCGCCAGCAGCTTACGGGACAGGGGGCGGAATGAGCAGTTCTTC. This encodes CASSLRDRGRNEQFF. This sequence joins TRBV5-1 and TRBJ2-1; 12 bases map to TRBD1. Germline V gene lookup returns CDR1 SGHRS and CDR2 YFSETQ. The V and J ends lost 2 bases and 7 bases, in that order; junction bases with no gene match: 4. The CDR3 is 15 residues long.

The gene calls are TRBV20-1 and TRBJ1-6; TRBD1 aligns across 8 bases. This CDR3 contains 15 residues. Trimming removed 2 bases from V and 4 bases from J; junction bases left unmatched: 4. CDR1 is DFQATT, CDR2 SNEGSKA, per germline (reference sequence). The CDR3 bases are TGCAGTGCTAGACCAGGGGGCGCGTATAATTCACCCCTCCACTTT. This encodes CSARPGGAYNSPLHF.

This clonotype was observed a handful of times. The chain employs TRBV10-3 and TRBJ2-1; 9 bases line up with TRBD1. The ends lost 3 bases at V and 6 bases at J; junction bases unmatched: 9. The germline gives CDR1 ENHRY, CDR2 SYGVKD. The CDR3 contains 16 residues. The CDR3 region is CAISDYRGQTFNEQFF. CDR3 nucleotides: TGTGCCATCAGTGATTACAGGGGGCAGACCTTCAATGAGCAGTTCTTC.

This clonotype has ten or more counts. CDR3: CASTQDLGTGNSYEQYF. In DNA, the CDR3 is TGTGCCAGCACGCAAGATTTGGGGACAGGGAACTCCTACGAGCAGTACTTC. V and J are TRBV3-1 and TRBJ2-7, with 9 positions matching TRBD1. The V segment lost 7 bases and the J segment 0 bases; nucleotides outside the gene matches: 13. Germline CDR1 LGHDT, CDR2 YNNKEL (reference sequence). This CDR3 spans 17 amino acids.